A selection of T cell receptor beta chains follows, all from one sample in a study of blood T cell repertoires in COVID-19. Here immunoSEQ multiplex PCR was the method, and the copy in TCRdb shows in-frame clones only, minus some. The sample lists about 370,000 clones, around 90% seen once, with less than 3.5% in the top ten. Input material: peripheral blood. These receptors were taken from a woman between 25 and 40 years old with COVID-19, enrolled during active disease. The CDR3 runs from the conserved cysteine through the conserved F or W. The D gene is left open where the match is weak. Clone size is stated in some rows and not others, as once, few, many or a class when expanded.

D gene,clone size,V gene,J gene,CDR3 DNA,CDR3 protein
.,.,TRBV14,TRBJ2-1,TGTGCCAGCAGCCTTACTAGTTGGGTTAACAATGAGCAGTTCTTC,CASSLTSWVNNEQFF
.,once,TRBV2,TRBJ2-1,TGTGCCAGCACTTTAACAGGGTTTGGTGAGCAGTTCTTC,CASTLTGFGEQFF
TRBD1,.,TRBV18,TRBJ2-5,TGTGCCAGCTCCCACAGGGGCACCAAAGAGACCCAGTACTTC,CASSHRGTKETQYF
.,.,TRBV4-2,TRBJ2-7,TGTGCCAGCAGCCACGGGACTGGACGGAACTACGAGCAGTACTTC,CASSHGTGRNYEQYF
.,.,TRBV6-4,TRBJ1-1,TGTGCCAGCAGTGACTCGCCAGGGGCTGGGGGAACTGAAGCTTTCTTT,CASSDSPGAGGTEAFF
.,.,TRBV15,TRBJ1-3,TGTGCCACCAGCAGAGGGATTTTAAGCTCTCAACTATCTGGAAACACCATATATTTT,CATSRGILSSQLSGNTIYF
.,.,TRBV5-4,TRBJ2-4,TGTGCCAGCAGCTTGGAGATAGATTCCAACATTCAGTACTTC,CASSLEIDSNIQYF
TRBD2,.,TRBV30,TRBJ2-1,TGTGCCTGGAGAGCGGGGCATTACAATGAGCAGTTCTTC,CAWRAGHYNEQFF
TRBD2,.,TRBV5-5,TRBJ2-3,TGTGCCAGCAGCTTGGGGGAGTCTAGCGGGAGTTCCACAGATACGCAGTATTTT,CASSLGESSGSSTDTQYF
.,.,TRBV6-5,TRBJ2-2,TGTGCCAGCAGACTCAGGGACACCGGGGAGCTGTTTTTT,CASRLRDTGELFF
.,.,TRBV11-2,TRBJ2-7,TGTGCCAGCAGCTTAGACGTATCCGCCTACGAGCAGTACTTC,CASSLDVSAYEQYF
TRBD1,.,TRBV27,TRBJ1-4,TGTGCCAGCAGTTTAACAGGGGGTGATGAAAAACTGTTTTTT,CASSLTGGDEKLFF
TRBD1,.,TRBV7-8,TRBJ1-2,TGTGCCAGCAGCTTATCAGGGGGCAGCTATGGCTACACCTTC,CASSLSGGSYGYTF
.,.,TRBV29-1,TRBJ2-1,TGCAGCGTTGAAACTAGCTACAATGAGCAGTTCTTC,CSVETSYNEQFF
TRBD2,.,TRBV4-3,TRBJ2-7,TGCGCCAGCAGCCAAGGAGAGACTAGCACATACGAGCAGTACTTC,CASSQGETSTYEQYF